The clone carrying this T cell receptor beta chain was detected a few times. As yet, its antigen is unknown. This specimen belongs to a study of graft-versus-host responses after intestinal transplantation. Sequencing used immunoSEQ multiplex PCR; TCRdb keeps in-frame clones, though not all of them. This sample has roughly 110,000 clones; about nine tenths occur once, and the top ten carry 0.6% to 0.8%. The sequence derives from a human donor who was the organ donor for an intestinal transplant. Specimen: unstimulated CD4+ T cells sorted from spleen or lymph node cells, collected before transplant.

The CDR3, as DNA: TGTGCCAGCAGCAAAGAGTCAGGGGGTGAAAATTCACCCCTCCACTTT. Protein sequence: CASSKESGGENSPLHF. This sequence joins TRBV21-1 and TRBJ1-6; no DNA check was done on the table's D call, TRBD1. TRBV21-1 is reported as a pseudogene. The CDR3 is made up of 16 amino acids.